This T cell receptor (beta chain) is drawn from a study of cytomegalovirus exposure and HLA in healthy donors. CDR1 is SGHAT and CDR2 is FQNNGV in the germline V gene. The CDR3 runs 14 residues. The ends were cut back, 7 bases at V and 2 bases at J, with 15 bases in the middle. Primers: 60 Vbeta forward and 13 Jbeta reverse. As processed by the authors: In a later analysis, the count reached 75 million to 90 million unique TCR beta chains, with about 9.9 million shared. The repertoire was sequenced with immunoSEQ multiplex PCR; TCRdb's copy has only in-frame clones and lacks some. The D gene and trimming were derived from the DNA, and the V and J assignments and clone size from that table. This sample yields roughly 90,000 clones, of which 65% to 85% are seen a single time; about 2% belongs to the top ten.

J is TRBJ2-7 and V is TRBV11-2, with D perhaps matching TRBD2 (5 bases). This TCR came from a man between 18 and 35 years old in good health and CMV-seronegative. What was sequenced was PBMCs. CDR3 region: CASKPRGGAYEQYF. DNA of the CDR3: TGTGCCAGCAAACCCCGTGGAGGAGCCTACGAGCAGTACTTC.